This TCR beta chain stems from a study of blood T cell repertoires in COVID-19 (dated by TCRdb to 2018 to 2020). The study in broad terms: Samples covering the acute and convalescent phases of COVID-19 were provided by collaborators in the United States, Italy and Spain. Samples were obtained from the ongoing ImmuneRACE study (first 160 participants) and from some 1,300 subjects provided by 6 global collaborators. The repertoires were made available in a free public database intended to serve as a resource for research on the immune response to SARS-CoV-2. The sample metadata nearly always contained a de-identified subject ID, COVID-19 status, age in years and sex. The dataset comprised deeply sampled blood TCRbeta repertoires from subjects exposed to, actively infected with, or recovered from COVID-19. Where available, HLA class I and class II types were taken from metadata supplied by the sample provider and were not determined by assay-based typing. The prospective study material was composed of cDNA or gDNA derived from T cells, B-cell-depleted T cells, or PBMCs.

The CDR3 starts with the cysteine, ends with the phenylalanine, and has 15 residues. Only the CDR3 DNA is retained, 45 bases long and in frame from the first base. From the germline V gene, CDR1 is MDHEN and CDR2 is SYDVKM. V is pared back by 4 bases and J by 15 bases, with 25 bases lying between the germline termini. Summary of the overall study and its limitations: The amount of clinical and demographic metadata varied by source and participant and was provided uncurated.

TCRbeta CDR3 regions were amplified from genomic DNA using the immunoSEQ Assay, a bias-controlled multiplex PCR. Concerning the study's data processing: The number of nucleated cells in each sample was estimated from the amplification of reference gene primers within the assay. To quantify the absolute abundance of each unique TCRbeta CDR3 rearrangement, sequence reads were collapsed and filtered. For each sample, productive Simpson clonality was calculated as the square root of Simpson's diversity index across productive rearrangements. The clones in this table, taken by TCRdb from immuneACCESS, are in-frame only. Not every clone is retained; where verified, under half of the shortfall comes from an unresolved V gene, and the cause of the rest is unknown. V and J calls and clone size are copied from that table; D and trimming were computed from the DNA. Present in this sample are just over 90,000 clones, roughly 85% of which were seen just once. In total, the top ten clones hold roughly 16% of the sample.

Each collaborating institution followed its own protocols to collect whole blood in K2EDTA tubes. For TCRbeta analysis, collaborators shipped samples in one of three forms: frozen whole blood, isolated PBMCs, or DNA extracted from either of those sample types. As for this clone: Its antigen specificity is not known. Base qualities were left out, and no much larger clone turns up one base away.

The specimen sequenced was peripheral blood. Here the chain combines TRBV28 and TRBJ1-5; possibly the D gene is TRBD1, per 5 matching bases. The sequence was obtained from a human donor in a cohort sampled during active COVID-19. The DNA sequence is as follows: TGTGCCAGCAGTTGGGGGGGTACCGGGGACCAGCAGTCGCATTTT. It encodes CASSWGGTGDQQSHF.